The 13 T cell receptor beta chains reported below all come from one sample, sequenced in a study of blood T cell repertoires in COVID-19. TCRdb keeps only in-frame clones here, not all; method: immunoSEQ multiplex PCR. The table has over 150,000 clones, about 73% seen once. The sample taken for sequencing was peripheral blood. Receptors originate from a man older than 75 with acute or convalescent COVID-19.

CDR3 coding DNA: TGTGCCAGCAGTTTCTCCCACAGTGTCTACGAGCAGTACGTC. Translation gives CASSFSHSVYEQYV. The rearrangement joins TRBV28 to TRBJ2-7; no clear D. Germline CDR1 MDHEN, CDR2 SYDVKM. CDR3 length equals 14 residues. Trimming removed 3 bases at V and 3 bases at J, with 12 bases between.

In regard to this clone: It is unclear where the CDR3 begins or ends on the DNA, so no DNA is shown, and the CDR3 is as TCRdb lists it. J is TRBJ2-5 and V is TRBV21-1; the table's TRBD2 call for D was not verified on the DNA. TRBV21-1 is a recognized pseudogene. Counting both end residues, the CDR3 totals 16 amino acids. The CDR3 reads CASSNFAGGSQETQYF.

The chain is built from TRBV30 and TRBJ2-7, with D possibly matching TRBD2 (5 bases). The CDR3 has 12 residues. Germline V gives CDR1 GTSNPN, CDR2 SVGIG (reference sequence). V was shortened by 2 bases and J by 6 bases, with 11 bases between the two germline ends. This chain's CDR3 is CAWSSGGREQYF. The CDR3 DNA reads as TGTGCCTGGAGTTCGGGCGGGCGCGAGCAGTACTTC.

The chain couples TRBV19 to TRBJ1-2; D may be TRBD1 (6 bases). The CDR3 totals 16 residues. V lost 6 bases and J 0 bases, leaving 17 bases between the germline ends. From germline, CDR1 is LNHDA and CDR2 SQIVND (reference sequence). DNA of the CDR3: TGTGCCAGTAGGAAGGGGGACGGGGTAGCTAACTATGGCTACACCTTC. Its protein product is CASRKGDGVANYGYTF.

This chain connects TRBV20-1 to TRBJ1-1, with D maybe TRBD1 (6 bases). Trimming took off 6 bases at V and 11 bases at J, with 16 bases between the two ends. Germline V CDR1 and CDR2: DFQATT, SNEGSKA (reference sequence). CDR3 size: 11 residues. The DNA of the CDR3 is TGCAGTGCCATACGACAGGACCTGGCTTTCTTT. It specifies CSAIRQDLAFF.

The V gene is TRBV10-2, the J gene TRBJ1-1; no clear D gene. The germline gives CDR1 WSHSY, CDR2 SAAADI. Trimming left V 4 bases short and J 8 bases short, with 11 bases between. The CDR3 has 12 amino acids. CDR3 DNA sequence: TGCGCCAGCAGTGCCGGGCCGGGGGAAGCTTTCTTT. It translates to CASSAGPGEAFF.

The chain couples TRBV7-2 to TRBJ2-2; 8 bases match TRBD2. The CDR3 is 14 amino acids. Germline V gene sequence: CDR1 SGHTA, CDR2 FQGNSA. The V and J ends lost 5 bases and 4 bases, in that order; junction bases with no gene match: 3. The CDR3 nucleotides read TGTGCCAGCAGCCTACTAGCGGCCACCGGGGAGCTGTTTTTT. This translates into CASSLLAATGELFF.

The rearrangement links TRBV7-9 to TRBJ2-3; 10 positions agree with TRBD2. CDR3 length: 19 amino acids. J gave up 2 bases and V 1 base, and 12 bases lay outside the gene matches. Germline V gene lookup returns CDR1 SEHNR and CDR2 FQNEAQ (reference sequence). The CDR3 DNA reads TGTGCCAGCAGCTTAGGGGCTAGCGGGGGCAGCCTCATCACAGATACGCAGTATTTT. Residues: CASSLGASGGSLITDTQYF.

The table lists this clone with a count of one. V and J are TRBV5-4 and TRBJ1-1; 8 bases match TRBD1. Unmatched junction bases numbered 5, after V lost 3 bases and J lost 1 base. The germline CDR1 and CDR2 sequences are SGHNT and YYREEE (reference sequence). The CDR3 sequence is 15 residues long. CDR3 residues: CASSWQGAQNTEAFF. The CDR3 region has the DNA TGTGCCAGCAGCTGGCAGGGGGCCCAGAACACTGAAGCTTTCTTT.

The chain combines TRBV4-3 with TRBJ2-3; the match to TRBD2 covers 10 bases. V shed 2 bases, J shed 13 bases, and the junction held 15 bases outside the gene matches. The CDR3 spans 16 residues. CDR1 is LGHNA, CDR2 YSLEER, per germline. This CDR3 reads CASSQQGGLAGAVKYF. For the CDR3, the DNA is TGCGCCAGCAGCCAACAAGGGGGGCTAGCGGGGGCAGTGAAGTATTTT.

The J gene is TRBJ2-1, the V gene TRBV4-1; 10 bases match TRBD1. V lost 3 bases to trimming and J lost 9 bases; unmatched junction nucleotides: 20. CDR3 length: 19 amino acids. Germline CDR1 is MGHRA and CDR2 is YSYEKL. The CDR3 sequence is CASSQTSASGTGVGTEQFF. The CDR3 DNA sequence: TGCGCCAGCAGCCAGACATCCGCATCCGGGACAGGGGTCGGTACTGAGCAGTTCTTC.

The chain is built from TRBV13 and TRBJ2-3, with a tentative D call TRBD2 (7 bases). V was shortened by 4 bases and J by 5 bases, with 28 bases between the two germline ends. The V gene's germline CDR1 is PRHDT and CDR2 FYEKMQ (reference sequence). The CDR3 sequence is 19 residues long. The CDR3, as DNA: TGTGCCAGCAGCTCAGGAAGCGATATACGGGGGGCCAGAGGAGATACGCAGTATTTT. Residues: CASSSGSDIRGARGDTQYF.

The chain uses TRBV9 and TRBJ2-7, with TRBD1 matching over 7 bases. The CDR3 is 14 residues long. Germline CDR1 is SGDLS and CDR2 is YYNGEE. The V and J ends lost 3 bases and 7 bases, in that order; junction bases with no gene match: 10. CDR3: CASSALEGAGEQYF. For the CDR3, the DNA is TGTGCCAGCAGCGCTTTAGAGGGGGCCGGGGAGCAGTACTTC.